The rows below give T cell receptor beta chains drawn from one sample of a study of graft-versus-host responses after intestinal transplantation. Clones were sequenced by immunoSEQ multiplex PCR, and TCRdb holds only the in-frame ones, with some missing. The sample includes 13,000 to 15,000 clones, roughly two thirds seen only once; the top ten take more than 7%. The sequencing here drew on ileum tissue, taken 674 days after intestinal transplantation. Receptors were obtained from a human patient who received an intestinal transplant, so some T cells may come from the graft donor. Each CDR3 is given with its conserved first and last residue. The order of the fields is J gene, V gene, clone size, D gene, CDR3 protein, CDR3 DNA. A D gene is named only where the DNA matches it firmly. Expanded clones get a size class; other rows say once, few or many, or leave the size out.

TRBJ2-6	TRBV25-1	NA	TRBD1	CASSARDRAGANVLTF	TGTGCCAGCAGTGCCCGAGACAGGGCTGGGGCCAACGTCCTGACTTTC
TRBJ1-3	TRBV10-3	medium-sized	NA	CAISESTASSGNTIYF	TGTGCCATCAGTGAGTCCACAGCAAGCTCTGGAAACACCATATATTTT
TRBJ2-1	TRBV7-8	once	NA	CASSRRQGFSYNEQFF	TGTGCCAGCAGCCGACGCCAGGGATTCTCCTACAATGAGCAGTTCTTC
TRBJ2-7	TRBV21-1	NA	NA	CASSKHSYEQYF	TGTGCCAGCAGCAAACACTCCTACGAGCAGTACTTC
TRBJ2-1	TRBV6-4	few	TRBD2	CASSKTSGGATEQFF	TGTGCCAGCAGTAAGACTAGCGGGGGGGCTACTGAGCAGTTCTTC
TRBJ2-5	TRBV19	NA	NA	CASSIPGRETQYF	TGTGCCAGTAGTATTCCAGGGAGGGAGACCCAGTACTTC
TRBJ2-4	TRBV4-3	NA	TRBD1	CASSLGQGFNIQYF	TGCGCCAGCAGCCTAGGACAGGGGTTCAACATTCAGTACTTC
TRBJ2-3	TRBV28	NA	TRBD1	CASSPRTGWYDYTQYF	TGTGCCAGCAGTCCCCGGACAGGTTGGTATGATTATACGCAGTATTTT
TRBJ2-7	TRBV30	NA	NA	CAWSVNREPYEQYF	TGTGCCTGGAGTGTAAACAGGGAGCCCTACGAGCAGTACTTC
TRBJ2-1	TRBV5-6	NA	NA	CASSFHPTHSGLRYNEQFF	TGTGCCAGCAGCTTTCATCCGACCCATTCGGGACTGAGGTACAATGAGCAGTTCTTC
TRBJ1-2	TRBV5-5	NA	NA	CASSLDKNYGYTF	TGTGCCAGCAGCTTGGACAAAAACTATGGCTACACCTTC
TRBJ1-2	TRBV10-3	NA	NA	CAIRQGRNYGYTF	TGTGCCATCAGACAGGGACGTAACTATGGCTACACCTTC
TRBJ2-3	TRBV10-3	NA	NA	CAISDRATDTQYF	TGTGCCATCAGTGACAGGGCCACAGATACGCAGTATTTT
TRBJ2-3	TRBV7-2	NA	TRBD2	CASSWTSGGSTDTQYF	TGTGCCAGCAGCTGGACTAGCGGGGGGTCCACAGATACGCAGTATTTT
TRBJ2-1	TRBV5-1	NA	NA	CASSLIRAGYNEQFF	TGCGCCAGCAGCTTGATTAGGGCAGGGTACAATGAGCAGTTCTTC
TRBJ2-1	TRBV11-2	NA	TRBD1	CASSLQGALPNEQFF	TGTGCCAGCAGCTTACAGGGGGCCCTACCCAATGAGCAGTTCTTC
TRBJ2-2	TRBV4-3	NA	NA	CASSQRDIIDLNTGELFF	TGCGCCAGCAGCCAAAGGGACATCATCGACCTGAACACCGGGGAGCTGTTTTTT
TRBJ2-3	TRBV5-1	NA	TRBD2	CASSPGLAGWTSTDTQYF	TGCGCCAGCAGCCCGGGACTAGCGGGCTGGACTAGCACAGATACGCAGTATTTT
TRBJ2-5	TRBV7-2	NA	TRBD2	CASSLSLAGGLSPQYF	TGTGCCAGCAGCCTTAGTCTAGCGGGGGGGCTTTCTCCCCAGTACTTC
TRBJ2-7	TRBV4-3	NA	TRBD1	CASSQDRQGDYEQYF	TGCGCCAGCAGCCAAGATCGACAGGGGGACTACGAGCAGTACTTC
TRBJ2-7	TRBV25-1	NA	NA	CASSAYYEQYF	TGTGCCAGCAGTGCCTACTACGAGCAGTACTTC
TRBJ2-2	TRBV4-3	once	NA	CASSQRELDTGELFF	TGCGCCAGCAGCCAACGGGAATTGGACACCGGGGAGCTGTTTTTT
TRBJ1-2	TRBV7-9	NA	NA	CASSHIRDKFVGGYTF	TGTGCCAGCAGCCACATCCGGGACAAATTTGTTGGTGGCTACACCTTC
TRBJ1-2	TRBV4-3	NA	TRBD1	CASSQDRGTGGFYGYTF	TGCGCCAGCAGCCAAGACCGCGGGACAGGGGGCTTTTATGGCTACACCTTC
TRBJ1-2	TRBV9	NA	NA	CASSETYRELGYGYTF	TGTGCCAGCAGCGAAACGTACAGGGAGCTTGGCTATGGCTACACCTTC
TRBJ2-7	TRBV7-2	NA	TRBD1	CASSLATGPLGDEQYF	TGTGCCAGCAGCTTAGCGACAGGGCCCCTTGGGGACGAGCAGTACTTC
TRBJ2-7	TRBV19	NA	TRBD2	CARESGESSYEQYF	TGTGCTCGAGAAAGCGGGGAGAGCTCCTACGAGCAGTACTTC
TRBJ1-3	TRBV6-1	NA	NA	CASTESEGSGNTIYF	TGTGCCAGCACCGAGTCGGAGGGTTCTGGAAACACCATATATTTT
TRBJ2-3	TRBV19	NA	TRBD2	CASSIGLAGGRSDTQYF	TGTGCCAGTAGTATAGGACTAGCGGGGGGGCGGTCAGATACGCAGTATTTT
TRBJ2-3	TRBV9	NA	TRBD2	CASSVSSGGPDTQYF	TGTGCCAGCAGCGTCTCTAGCGGGGGACCAGATACGCAGTATTTT
TRBJ2-3	TRBV6-5	few	NA	CASSYGASTDTQYF	TGTGCCAGCAGTTACGGGGCTAGCACAGATACGCAGTATTTT
TRBJ2-2	TRBV7-9	NA	TRBD1	CASSLAGGGTGELFF	TGTGCCAGCAGCTTAGCAGGGGGCGGCACCGGGGAGCTGTTTTTT
TRBJ1-2	TRBV30	NA	NA	CAWSQPGANYGYTF	TGTGCCTGGAGTCAGCCAGGGGCCAACTATGGCTACACCTTC
TRBJ1-1	TRBV5-4	NA	NA	CASSPETNTEAFF	TGTGCCAGCAGCCCGGAGACGAACACTGAAGCTTTCTTT
TRBJ2-5	TRBV10-3	NA	TRBD1	CAISGTGMVQETQYF	TGTGCCATCAGTGGGACAGGGATGGTCCAAGAGACCCAGTACTTC
TRBJ2-7	TRBV30	NA	NA	CAWSSGGPYEQYF	TGTGCCTGGAGTTCGGGGGGCCCCTACGAGCAGTACTTC
TRBJ1-2	TRBV11-3	NA	TRBD1	CASSSQGANYGYTF	TGTGCCAGCAGCTCACAGGGGGCTAACTATGGCTACACCTTC
TRBJ1-6	TRBV14	NA	NA	CASSSTGGNSPLHF	TGTGCCAGCAGCTCCACGGGGGGGAATTCACCCCTCCACTTT
TRBJ1-2	TRBV19	few	TRBD1	CASSMVGTGGQGYTF	TGTGCCAGTAGTATGGTTGGGACAGGGGGACAAGGCTACACCTTC
TRBJ2-7	TRBV2	medium-sized	TRBD2	CASRVTSGGNEQYF	TGTGCCAGCAGGGTGACTAGCGGGGGGAACGAGCAGTACTTC
TRBJ2-1	TRBV18	NA	TRBD2	CASSPLAGRYNEQFF	TGTGCCAGCTCACCTCTAGCGGGGAGATACAATGAGCAGTTCTTC
TRBJ2-7	TRBV5-4	large	NA	CASSLAGGEMGGQYF	TGTGCCAGCAGCTTGGCAGGCGGGGAAATGGGAGGGCAGTACTTC
TRBJ1-1	TRBV18	NA	NA	CASSHGRETRAFF	TGTGCCAGCTCACACGGTCGGGAAACTAGAGCTTTCTTT
TRBJ2-7	TRBV6-5	NA	TRBD2	CASSLTSTYEQYF	TGTGCCAGCAGCCTGACTAGCACCTACGAGCAGTACTTC
TRBJ1-6	TRBV6-5	NA	NA	CASSYRGSPLHF	TGTGCCAGCAGTTACCGGGGTTCACCCCTCCACTTT
TRBJ2-4	TRBV6-1	NA	TRBD1	CASSDSGQGNIQYF	TGTGCCAGCAGTGATTCGGGACAGGGTAACATTCAGTACTTC
TRBJ2-7	TRBV7-2	NA	NA	CASSLASSRWEQYF	TGTGCCAGCAGCTTAGCGTCTTCCCGGTGGGAGCAGTACTTC
TRBJ2-7	TRBV29-1	NA	TRBD2	CSVGRGAFSGRGRYEQYF	TGCAGCGTTGGAAGAGGAGCCTTTAGCGGGAGGGGCCGATACGAGCAGTACTTC